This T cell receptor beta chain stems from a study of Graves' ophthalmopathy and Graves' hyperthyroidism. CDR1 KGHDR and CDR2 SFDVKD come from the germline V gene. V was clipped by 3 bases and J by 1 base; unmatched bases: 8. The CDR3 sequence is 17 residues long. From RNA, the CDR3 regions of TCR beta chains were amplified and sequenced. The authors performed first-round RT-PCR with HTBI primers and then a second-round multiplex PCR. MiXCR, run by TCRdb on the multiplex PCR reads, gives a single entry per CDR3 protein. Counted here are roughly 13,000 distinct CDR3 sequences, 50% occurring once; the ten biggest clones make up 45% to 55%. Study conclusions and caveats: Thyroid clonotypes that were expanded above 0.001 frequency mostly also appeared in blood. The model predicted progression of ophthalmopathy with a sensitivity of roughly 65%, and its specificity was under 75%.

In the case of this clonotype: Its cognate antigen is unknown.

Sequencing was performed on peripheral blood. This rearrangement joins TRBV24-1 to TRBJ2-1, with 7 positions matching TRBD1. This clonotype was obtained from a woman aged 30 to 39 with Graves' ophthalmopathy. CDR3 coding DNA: TGTGCCACCAGTGATCGGCGAACAGGGGTTTCCTACAATGAGCAGTTCTTC. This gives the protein CATSDRRTGVSYNEQFF.